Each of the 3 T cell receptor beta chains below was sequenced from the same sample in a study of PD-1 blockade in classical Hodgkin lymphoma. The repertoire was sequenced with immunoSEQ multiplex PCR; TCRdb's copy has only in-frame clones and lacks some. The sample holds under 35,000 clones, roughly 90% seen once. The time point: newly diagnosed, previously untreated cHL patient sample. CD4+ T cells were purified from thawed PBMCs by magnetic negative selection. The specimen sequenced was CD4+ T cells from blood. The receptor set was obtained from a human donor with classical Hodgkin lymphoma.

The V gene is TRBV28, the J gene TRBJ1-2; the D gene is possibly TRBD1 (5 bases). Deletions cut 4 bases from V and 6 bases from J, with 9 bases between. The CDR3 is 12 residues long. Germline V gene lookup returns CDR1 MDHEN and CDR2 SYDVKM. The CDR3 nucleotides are TGTGCCAGCAGTTCTCCGACAGATGGCTACACCTTC. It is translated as CASSSPTDGYTF.

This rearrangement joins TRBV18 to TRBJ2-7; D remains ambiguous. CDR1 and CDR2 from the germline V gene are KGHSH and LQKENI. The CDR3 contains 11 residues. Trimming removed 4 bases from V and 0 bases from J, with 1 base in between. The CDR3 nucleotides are TGTGCCAGCTCACGCTCCTACGAGCAGTACTTC. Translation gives CASSRSYEQYF.

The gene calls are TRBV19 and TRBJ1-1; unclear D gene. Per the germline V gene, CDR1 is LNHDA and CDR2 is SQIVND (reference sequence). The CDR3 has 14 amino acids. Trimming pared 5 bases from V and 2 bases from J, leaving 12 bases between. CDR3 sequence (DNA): TGTGCCAGTAGTGCCTACACAGTTAACACTGAAGCTTTCTTT. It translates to CASSAYTVNTEAFF.